The entry that follows covers one TCR beta chain sequence. Ten or more counts support this clonotype. Its antigen is currently not known. No per-base quality is available; no much larger clone lies one base away. The data derive from a study of response to subunit inactivated influenza vaccine (dated by TCRdb to the late 2010s). For context, the study as a whole: To follow how T cells responded to a trivalent subunit inactivated influenza vaccine, the researchers relied on deep quantitative profiling of the T cell receptor repertoire.

The study at large found these results: It was suggested by the authors that each seasonal influenza vaccination may recruit only a limited number of new T cells.

Libraries came from RT-PCR. The sample was run on an Illumina HiSeq 2500. Clones were called with MiXCR by TCRdb after fastp trimmed the public reads at Q25, and only in-frame beta chains were retained. Merged by CDR3 protein, the rows form single entries marked with the most common genes and DNA. For this sample there are 500,000 to 550,000 distinct CDR3 sequences; approximately 7.1% appear just once. Approximately 13% of the sample comes from the top ten. There are 14 amino acids in the CDR3, from cysteine to phenylalanine inclusive. Only the CDR3 DNA is retained, 42 bases long and in frame from the first base. V is reduced by 0 bases and J by 7 bases, leaving a spacing of 10 bases between them.

The receptor was isolated from a man aged 45 to 75 who received an inactivated influenza vaccine. Donor details come from another sample of the same person, matched by shared clones. The sample consisted of PBMCs from blood, taken about 23 months after vaccination. Rearrangement joined TRBV12-3 or TRBV12-4 to TRBJ1-5; too little of a D gene remains to name it. CDR3 loop: CASSLAARQQPQHF. The nucleotide sequence reads TGTGCCAGCAGTTTAGCCGCCCGGCAGCAGCCCCAGCATTTT.